These 7 T cell receptor beta chains originate from one sample sequenced in a study of blood T cell repertoires in COVID-19. Sequencing was performed with immunoSEQ multiplex PCR; in TCRdb, only in-frame clones are kept and a portion is missing. The data contain some 250,000 clones, 65% to 90% of them singletons. The sequencing sample was made of peripheral blood. Every receptor here comes from a woman aged 60-70 years with active or convalescent COVID-19.

This clone is medium-sized (0.01 to 0.1%) in the sample. The rearrangement links TRBV5-4 to TRBJ2-7; D not resolved. The V end was cut by 4 bases, the J end by 3 bases, with 8 bases between. Per germline, CDR1 SGHNT and CDR2 YYREEE (reference sequence). The CDR3 consists of 12 residues. The CDR3 is CASSGIDYEQYF. CDR3 DNA: TGTGCCAGCAGCGGTATAGACTACGAGCAGTACTTC.

This chain joins TRBV30 and TRBJ2-6; D is perhaps TRBD1 (6 bases). The CDR3 sequence is 12 residues long. V was shortened by 0 bases and J by 12 bases, with 9 bases between the two germline ends. CDR1 GTSNPN and CDR2 SVGIG come from the germline V gene (reference sequence). The CDR3 region has the DNA TGTGCCTGGAGTGTAACAGGGTCCGTCCTGACTTTC. Translation gives CAWSVTGSVLTF.

The CDR3 reads CAWSVQRGHGPQHF. CDR3 DNA: TGTGCCTGGAGTGTACAGCGGGGACATGGGCCCCAGCATTTT. This chain links TRBV30 with TRBJ1-5; weak D call: TRBD1 (6 bases). The CDR3 is 14 amino acids. Trimming removed 0 bases from V and 9 bases from J, with 15 bases in between. Germline lookup yields CDR1 GTSNPN and CDR2 SVGIG (reference sequence).

The chain joins TRBV30 to TRBJ1-2, with D maybe TRBD1 (5 bases). Trimming removed 4 bases from V and 8 bases from J, with 8 bases in between. The CDR3 extends over 10 amino acids. CDR1 and CDR2 from the germline V gene are GTSNPN and SVGIG (reference sequence). The CDR3 spells CAWKRGGYTF. Here the CDR3 DNA reads TGTGCCTGGAAACGGGGGGGCTACACCTTC. Together with reference TRBV30 and TRBJ1-2, the CDR3 gives the full variable domain: SQTIHQWPATLVQPVGSPLSLECTVEGTSNPNLYWYRQAAGRGLQLLFYSVGIGQISSEVPQNLSASRPQDRQFILSSKKLLLSDSGFYLCAWKRGGYTFGSGTRLTVV.

The CDR3 DNA reads as TGTGCCAGCAGTTACGCCCGGGTTCTCTCTGGGGCCAACGTCCTGACTTTC. Translated: CASSYARVLSGANVLTF. This chain links TRBV6-2 or TRBV6-3 with TRBJ2-6; D is ambiguous. The CDR3 has 17 residues. Germline loops: CDR1 MNHEY, CDR2 SVGEGT. Trimming removed 2 bases at V and 0 bases at J, with 11 bases between.

The chain is built from TRBV7-2 and TRBJ1-5; tentatively, D is TRBD1 (6 bases). The germline gives CDR1 SGHTA, CDR2 FQGNSA. V shed 5 bases and J shed 11 bases, with 16 bases lying between them. The CDR3 has 13 residues. The CDR3 spells CASSGTGHQAQHF. CDR3 bases: TGTGCCAGCAGCGGAACAGGGCATCAAGCCCAGCATTTT.

This clone came up a few times. This chain links TRBV12-3 or TRBV12-4 with TRBJ2-7, with a tentative D call TRBD2 (5 bases). V lost 2 bases, J lost 3 bases, and 5 bases lay in between. This CDR3 comprises 12 residues. The CDR3, as DNA: TGTGCCAGCAGTTTACGGGGCTACGAGCAGTACTTC. Translation: CASSLRGYEQYF.